This T cell receptor beta chain was recovered during a study of T cell repertoires in cytomegalovirus infection. In the study overall: CMV epitopes that were recently identified and HLA-C-restricted were used alongside well-studied HLA-B-restricted ones. An indication of both CMV infection and matching HLA type came from public TCR beta signatures. Study outcomes and limitations: In two of eight donors, the top clonotype was HLA-C-restricted CMV-specific. Pooled public TCR beta family frequency picked out CMV carriers with the relevant HLA.

A word on this clonotype: Its antigen is not identified.

From the reads, TCRdb called clonotypes with MiXCR, one entry per CDR3 protein. The sample includes around 71,000 distinct CDR3 sequences, approximately 40% of them seen just once. The ends were cut back, 1 base at V and 5 bases at J, with 15 bases in the middle. From germline, CDR1 is MGHRA and CDR2 YSYEKL. The CDR3 extends over 16 amino acids. The sequence came from a human donor in good health (CMV status not recorded). Some clones in this sample may be carry-over from other donors' samples. Sequencing was performed on CD8+ T cells from cultured PBMCs, taken from culture after CMV antigen stimulation. The chain recombines TRBV4-1 with TRBJ2-1; D not certain. CDR3 in amino acids: CASSQGGLGAHNEQFF. The CDR3 DNA reads TGCGCCAGCAGCCAAGGTGGGCTAGGAGCGCACAATGAGCAGTTCTTC.